Included here is one T cell receptor (beta chain) sequence, with context. This sample was included in a study of T-cell reconstitution after alpha-beta-depleted transplantation in children. This sample's TCRbeta library carried unique molecular identifier barcodes. TCRdb reprocessed the PCR reads with MiXCR, giving one entry per CDR3 protein. The data contain approximately 590,000 distinct CDR3 sequences, 10% to 13% of them seen just once; the ten biggest clones take up less than 5%. The V gene's germline CDR1 is DFQATT and CDR2 SNEGSKA (reference sequence). V lost 0 bases and J lost 2; bases outside the gene matches: 6. The CDR3 sequence is 15 residues long.

The sample here was PBMCs from the stem cell graft donor, taken from the stem cell graft. This rearrangement joins TRBV20-1 to TRBJ2-7, with 8 bases fitting TRBD1. This receptor was identified in a human donor who donated a stem cell graft to a child with acute myeloid leukemia. DNA for the CDR3: TGCAGTGCTAGAGATGTGGACAGGGCCCCCTACGAGCAGTACTTC. It specifies CSARDVDRAPYEQYF.